The 25 T cell receptor beta chains below all came from one sample that was sequenced in a study of blood T cell repertoires in COVID-19. Assay used: immunoSEQ multiplex PCR; TCRdb lists only in-frame clones, some missing. Here the sample spans 100,000 or so clones, roughly 89% being singletons. Sample: peripheral blood. The receptors shown here come from a man aged 65 to 79 with active or convalescent COVID-19.

This clone appeared once. The chain has TRBV13 and TRBJ1-6; D might be TRBD1 (5 bases). Deletions cut 5 bases from V and 8 bases from J, with 13 bases between. The CDR3 extends over 14 amino acids. Germline V gene data show CDR1 as PRHDT and CDR2 as FYEKMQ (reference sequence). Here the CDR3 DNA reads TGTGCCAGCAGCCGAGGGACTATGTATTCACCCCTCCACTTT. Its protein is CASSRGTMYSPLHF.

This chain joins TRBV19 and TRBJ1-5, with 12 bases lining up with TRBD1. There are 16 residues in the CDR3. V dropped 6 bases and J dropped 4; count of bases not matched to a gene: 7. CDR1 and CDR2 from the germline V gene are LNHDA and SQIVND (reference sequence). This CDR3 reads CASRTGTGGLNQPQHF. The CDR3 region has the DNA TGTGCCAGTAGAACCGGGACAGGGGGCCTTAATCAGCCCCAGCATTTT.

This clone was found once. The CDR3 DNA reads TGTGCCAGCAATCCTGGGGGGGCGGCCTATGGCTACACCTTC. Amino acid sequence: CASNPGGAAYGYTF. This chain links TRBV3-1 (or the pseudogene TRBV3-2) with TRBJ1-2; D may be TRBD1 (6 bases). Germline V gives CDR1 LGHDT, CDR2 YNNKEL (reference sequence). The CDR3 loop spans 14 amino acids. Deletions cut 7 bases from V and 4 bases from J, with 16 bases between.

This clone was observed a single time. The J gene is TRBJ2-7, the V gene TRBV28; the D is unclear. Germline CDR1 MDHEN, CDR2 SYDVKM. The V and J ends lost 6 bases and 6 bases respectively, with 15 bases between them. This CDR3 has 13 residues. CDR3 in DNA: TGTGCCAGCAGCCTCCGGCTAGAGGTCGAGCAGTACTTC. Translated, it gives CASSLRLEVEQYF.

The chain couples TRBV10-3 to TRBJ2-5; TRBD2 aligns across 16 bases. Germline lookup yields CDR1 ENHRY and CDR2 SYGVKD. J was trimmed by 0 bases and V by 6 bases; bases with no gene match: 4. The CDR3 covers 17 residues. CDR3 in DNA: TGTGCCATCAGCCCGGGACTAGCGGGGGGGAACCAAGAGACCCAGTACTTC. Translated: CAISPGLAGGNQETQYF.

The chain links TRBV7-2 to TRBJ1-1, with a tentative D call TRBD1 (6 bases). The length of the CDR3 is 14 residues. V gave up 5 bases and J gave up 0 bases, with 10 bases separating them. Germline V gives CDR1 SGHTA, CDR2 FQGNSA. The CDR3 region has the DNA TGTGCCAGCAGCGCAGGACAGATGAACACTGAAGCTTTCTTT. It codes for CASSAGQMNTEAFF. Looking up the rest from reference TRBV7-2 and TRBJ1-1 gives the full variable domain: GAGVSQSPSNKVTEKGKDVELRCDPISGHTALYWYRQSLGQGLEFLIYFQGNSAPDKSGLPSDRFSAERTGGSVSTLTIQRTQQEDSAVYLCASSAGQMNTEAFFGQGTRLTVV.

The chain couples TRBV5-1 to TRBJ1-5, with D unresolved. The CDR3 sequence is 13 residues long. Trimming took 4 bases from V and 6 from J, leaving 11 bases between them. Germline values: CDR1 SGHRS, CDR2 YFSETQ. The CDR3 sequence is CASSNGEGQPQHF. The CDR3 DNA sequence: TGCGCCAGCAGCAACGGAGAGGGTCAGCCCCAGCATTTT.

The rearrangement uses TRBV4-2 and TRBJ2-7, with 9 bases fitting TRBD1. This CDR3 comprises 15 residues. V was pared by 0 bases and J by 3 bases, with 3 bases of the junction left unmatched. CDR1 and CDR2 (germline): LGHNA, YNFKEQ. CDR3 protein: CASSQEWDRVYEQYF. As DNA, the CDR3 is TGTGCCAGCAGCCAAGAATGGGACAGGGTCTACGAGCAGTACTTC.

The chain uses TRBV29-1 and TRBJ1-1, with D perhaps TRBD1 (6 bases). Germline values: CDR1 SQVTM, CDR2 ANQGSEA. The CDR3 has 13 amino acids. Trimming stripped 3 bases from V and 5 bases from J, with 13 bases between. The CDR3 DNA follows: TGCAGCGTTGACGGGGGGGCGGTTACTGAAGCTTTCTTT. Protein product: CSVDGGAVTEAFF.

The chain recombines TRBV6-5 with TRBJ2-3, with 9 bases that match TRBD2. V gave up 8 bases and J gave up 3 bases; unmatched junction bases: 9. Germline CDR1 reads MNHEY; CDR2 reads SVGAGI. There are 15 residues in the CDR3. In nucleotides, the CDR3 is TGTGCCAGCGAGGTAGCGGGGGTTTATACAGATACGCAGTATTTT. Protein product: CASEVAGVYTDTQYF.

The chain couples TRBV2 to TRBJ1-4; 7 positions match TRBD1. CDR1 and CDR2 from the germline V gene are SNHLY and FYNNEI. This CDR3 spans 14 amino acids. Trimming cost V 5 bases and J 9 bases; bases outside gene matches: 9. The CDR3 here is CASSTATGVQKLFF. The CDR3, as DNA: TGTGCCAGCAGTACTGCCACAGGGGTCCAAAAACTGTTTTTT.

This chain connects TRBV18 to TRBJ1-1, with 8 positions matching TRBD1. V was pared by 2 bases and J by 8 bases, with 13 bases of the junction left unmatched. This CDR3 has 16 residues. CDR1 is KGHSH, CDR2 LQKENI, per germline. CDR3: CASSPGDRRLRLEAFF. The CDR3 region has the DNA TGTGCCAGCTCACCAGGGGACAGGCGGCTCCGGCTCGAAGCTTTCTTT.

The genes are TRBV3-1 (or the pseudogene TRBV3-2) and TRBJ2-1, with 8 nucleotides matching TRBD1. Germline V gene data show CDR1 as LGHDT and CDR2 as YNNKEL (reference sequence). The CDR3 consists of 15 residues. Unmatched junction bases numbered 7, after V lost 4 bases and J lost 5 bases. The CDR3 spells CASSRDRGPNNEQFF. CDR3 DNA: TGTGCCAGCAGCCGCGACAGGGGCCCTAACAATGAGCAGTTCTTC.

This clone came up once. The chain joins TRBV28 to TRBJ2-1, with TRBD2 identical over 10 bases. CDR3 length equals 17 residues. With V trimmed by 4 bases and J by 7 bases, 13 bases remained unmatched. The germline gives CDR1 MDHEN, CDR2 SYDVKM. The CDR3 loop reads CASSSGGSGGAKNEQFF. The DNA of the CDR3 is TGTGCCAGCAGTTCGGGCGGCAGCGGGGGGGCCAAAAATGAGCAGTTCTTC.

The V gene is TRBV18, the J gene TRBJ2-6; perhaps TRBD1 as D (6 bases). The CDR3 length is 15 residues. V lost 6 bases to trimming and J lost 2 bases, with 11 bases between them. The germline V gene encodes CDR1 KGHSH and CDR2 LQKENI. The CDR3 loop is CASSNPGAGANVLTF. CDR3 coding DNA: TGTGCCAGCTCGAACCCAGGGGCTGGGGCCAACGTCCTGACTTTC.

J is TRBJ2-2 and V is TRBV5-8, with D possibly matching TRBD2 (7 bases). With 0 bases removed from V and 5 bases from J, the gap between germline ends came to 11 bases. The CDR3 runs to 15 residues. Germline V gene lookup returns CDR1 SGHTS and CDR2 YDEGEE. CDR3 amino acids: CASSLEQGGTGELFF. CDR3 coding DNA: TGTGCCAGCAGCTTGGAACAGGGAGGGACCGGGGAGCTGTTTTTT.

The V gene is TRBV28, the J gene TRBJ2-3; no firm D call. This CDR3 has 12 amino acids. Germline V lookup: CDR1 MDHEN, CDR2 SYDVKM. V shed 4 bases and J shed 2 bases, with 4 bases lying between them. CDR3 region: CASSSDTDTQYF. CDR3 DNA sequence: TGTGCCAGCAGTTCAGACACAGATACGCAGTATTTT.

As to this clone: The sample holds other DNA sequences that translate to the same CDR3. The V call is TRBV10-3, the J call TRBJ1-1, with D perhaps matching TRBD1 (5 bases). The V and J ends lost 2 bases and 4 bases respectively, with 11 bases between them. The CDR3 sequence is 14 residues long. CDR1 ENHRY and CDR2 SYGVKD come from the germline V gene. The CDR3 bases are TGTGCCATCAGTGAGCTGCAGGGTGGCACTGAAGCTTTCTTT. Translated, it gives CAISELQGGTEAFF.

This chain uses TRBV27 with TRBJ2-5, with TRBD2 identical over 7 bases. The J segment lost 1 base and the V segment lost 5 bases, leaving 4 bases of the junction unmatched. CDR1 is MNHEY and CDR2 is SMNVEV in the germline V gene (reference sequence). This CDR3 is 14 amino acids long. The CDR3: CASSGRGVQETQYF. The CDR3 DNA follows: TGTGCCAGCAGTGGACGGGGGGTCCAAGAGACCCAGTACTTC.

The chain recombines TRBV19 with TRBJ2-5; possible D gene TRBD1, 5 bases. Trimming shortened V by 5 bases and J by 2 bases, and 12 bases separated the two germline ends. CDR3 size: 14 residues. Germline CDR1 LNHDA, CDR2 SQIVND (reference sequence). CDR3: CASSGARAQETQYF. CDR3 in DNA: TGTGCCAGTAGTGGGGCCAGGGCGCAAGAGACCCAGTACTTC. Combining the CDR3 with reference TRBV19 and TRBJ2-5 gives the whole variable domain DGGITQSPKYLFRKEGQNVTLSCEQNLNHDAMYWYRQDPGQGLRLIYYSQIVNDFQKGDIAEGYSVSREKKESFPLTVTSAQKNPTAFYLCASSGARAQETQYFGPGTRLLVL.

V and J are TRBV30 and TRBJ1-4; D is perhaps TRBD1 (5 bases). The CDR3 is made up of 15 amino acids. Trimming shortened V by 0 bases and J by 8 bases, and 16 bases separated the two germline ends. Germline CDR1 is GTSNPN and CDR2 is SVGIG (reference sequence). CDR3 sequence: CAWSVPNGGGEKLFF. CDR3 DNA sequence: TGTGCCTGGAGTGTACCTAACGGGGGTGGGGAAAAACTGTTTTTT.

This sequence joins TRBV5-1 and TRBJ2-3; 8 bases are shared with TRBD1. Germline V gives CDR1 SGHRS, CDR2 YFSETQ. J gave up 5 bases and V 4 bases, and 6 bases lay outside the gene matches. The CDR3 covers 14 residues. CDR3 residues: CASSGQGAIDTQYF. The DNA for the CDR3 is TGCGCCAGCAGCGGGCAGGGGGCTATAGATACGCAGTATTTT.

The sample holds a few counts of this clone. CDR3 in DNA: TGTGCCTGGAGGGCGGGAGGGGAGACCCAGTACTTC. It is translated as CAWRAGGETQYF. The chain joins TRBV30 to TRBJ2-5; 9 bases are a match to TRBD2. V trimming: 3 bases; J trimming: 5 bases; junction bases outside the gene matches: 1. The germline V gene has CDR1 GTSNPN and CDR2 SVGIG (reference sequence). The CDR3 contains 12 residues.

This clone has only one observation. The gene calls are TRBV7-2 and TRBJ2-7; the match to TRBD2 covers 7 bases. The germline V gene encodes CDR1 SGHTA and CDR2 FQGNSA. The CDR3 has 14 amino acids. The V segment lost 3 bases and the J segment 2 bases; nucleotides outside the gene matches: 4. The CDR3 sequence: CASSLQRGAYEQYF. In DNA form, the CDR3 reads TGTGCCAGCAGCTTGCAGCGGGGCGCCTACGAGCAGTACTTC.

The chain carries TRBV29-1 and TRBJ2-2; the match to TRBD1 covers 8 bases. V shed 7 bases and J 3 bases; nucleotides not matched to a gene: 7. The CDR3 sequence is 14 residues long. Germline CDR1 is SQVTM and CDR2 is ANQGSEA. In DNA, the CDR3 is TGCAGCGCTCTGACAGGGGCCCACACCGGGGAGCTGTTTTTT. It codes for CSALTGAHTGELFF.